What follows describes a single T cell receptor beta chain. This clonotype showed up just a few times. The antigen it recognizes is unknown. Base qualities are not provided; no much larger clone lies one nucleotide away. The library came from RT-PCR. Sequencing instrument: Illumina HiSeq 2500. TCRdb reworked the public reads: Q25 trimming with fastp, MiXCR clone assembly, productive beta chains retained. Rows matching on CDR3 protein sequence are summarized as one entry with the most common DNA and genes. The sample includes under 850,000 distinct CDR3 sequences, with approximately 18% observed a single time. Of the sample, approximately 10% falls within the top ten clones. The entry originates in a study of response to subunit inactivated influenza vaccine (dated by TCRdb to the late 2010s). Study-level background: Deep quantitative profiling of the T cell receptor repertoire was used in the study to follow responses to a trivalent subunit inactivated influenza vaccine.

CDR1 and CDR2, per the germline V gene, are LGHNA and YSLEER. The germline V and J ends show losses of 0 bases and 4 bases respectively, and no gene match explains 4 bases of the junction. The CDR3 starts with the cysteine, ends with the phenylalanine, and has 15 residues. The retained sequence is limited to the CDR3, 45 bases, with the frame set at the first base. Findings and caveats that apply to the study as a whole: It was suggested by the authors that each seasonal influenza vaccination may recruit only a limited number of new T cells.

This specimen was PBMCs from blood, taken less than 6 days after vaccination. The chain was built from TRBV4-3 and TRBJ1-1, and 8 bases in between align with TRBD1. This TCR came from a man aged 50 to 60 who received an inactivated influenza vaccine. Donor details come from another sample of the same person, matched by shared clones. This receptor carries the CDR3 CASSQDRTGRTEAFF. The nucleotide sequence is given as TGCGCCAGCAGCCAAGATAGGACAGGGCGCACTGAAGCTTTCTTT.